One and the same sample provided the 18 T cell receptor beta chains below, sequenced in a study of T cell repertoires in cytomegalovirus infection (dated by TCRdb to about 2019). TCRdb shows the sequencer as Illumina HiSeq 1500. The public reads were quality trimmed at Q25 with fastp and then assembled into clones with MiXCR by TCRdb, keeping productive beta chains. Entries that share a CDR3 protein sequence are merged under the most common genes and DNA. The sample has 150,000 to 200,000 distinct CDR3 sequences on record, over 25% of them singletons. The biggest ten clones account for approximately 30% of the sample. Sequencing was done on a sample of PBMCs. The receptors derive from a human donor in good health (CMV status not recorded). Some clones in this sample may be carry-over from other donors' samples.

V gene TRBV10-2 combines with J gene TRBJ2-7; D is uncertain. V was trimmed by 6 bases and J by 1 base, leaving 13 bases between them. Germline loops: CDR1 WSHSY, CDR2 SAAADI. This CDR3 comprises 14 residues. The CDR3 coding sequence is TGCGCCAGCAGCGCCCAACGAAAATCCTACGAGCAGTACTTC. Translation: CASSAQRKSYEQYF.

This clonotype was picked up a small number of times. The chain combines TRBV5-4 with TRBJ2-1, with TRBD1 identical over 7 bases. This CDR3 spans 15 amino acids. Germline CDR1 is SGHNT and CDR2 is YYREEE (reference sequence). V shed 4 bases, J shed 4 bases, and the junction held 8 bases outside the gene matches. The CDR3 spells CASSPGTARYNEQFF. CDR3 sequence (DNA): TGTGCCAGCAGCCCCGGGACAGCCCGATACAATGAGCAGTTCTTC. The full variable domain, its missing parts supplied by reference TRBV5-4 and TRBJ2-1, is ETGVTQSPTHLIKTRGQQVTLRCSSQSGHNTVSWYQQALGQGPQFIFQYYREEENGRGNFPPRFSGLQFPNYSSELNVNALELDDSALYLCASSPGTARYNEQFFGPGTRLTVL.

Many counts were recorded for this clonotype. The rearrangement joins TRBV7-2 to TRBJ1-1, with TRBD1 matching over 10 bases. Per germline, CDR1 SGHTA and CDR2 FQGNSA. CDR3 length equals 15 residues. The trim removed 5 bases at V and 4 bases at J, leaving 7 bases unmatched. Written as DNA, the CDR3 is TGTGCCAGCAGCGCAGACAGGGGGCGAAGCACTGAAGCTTTCTTT. Amino acids: CASSADRGRSTEAFF.

The genes are TRBV27 and TRBJ2-2; TRBD1 matches at 9 bases. Germline trimming cut 5 bases from V and 3 bases from J; bases unmatched to any gene: 7. Looked up from germline, CDR1 is MNHEY and CDR2 is SMNVEV (reference sequence). The CDR3 totals 16 residues. The CDR3 DNA follows: TGTGCCAGCAGTCCCCGGACAGGGGAGGACACCGGGGAGCTGTTTTTT. It yields the protein CASSPRTGEDTGELFF.

The J gene is TRBJ2-3, the V gene TRBV2; D is ambiguous. The germline V and J ends were trimmed by 1 base and 2 bases, with 10 bases remaining between them. Germline CDR1 SNHLY, CDR2 FYNNEI. The CDR3 extends over 15 amino acids. Written as DNA, the CDR3 is TGTGCCAGCAGTGAAGGACGGACGATCACAGATACGCAGTATTTT. Encoded protein: CASSEGRTITDTQYF.

The chain recombines TRBV29-1 with TRBJ2-1, with D maybe TRBD1 (5 bases). Trimming took off 6 bases at V and 0 bases at J, with 12 bases between the two ends. The CDR3 spans 14 residues. Germline CDR1 SQVTM, CDR2 ANQGSEA. CDR3 sequence: CSVMQQGSYNEQFF. CDR3 DNA: TGCAGCGTGATGCAGCAGGGCTCCTACAATGAGCAGTTCTTC.

The rearrangement uses TRBV4-3 and TRBJ2-7; D is unresolved. CDR1 and CDR2 from the germline V gene are LGHNA and YSLEER. Deletions cut 4 bases from V and 5 bases from J, with 12 bases between. The CDR3 covers 13 residues. Here the CDR3 reads CASSPIARDEQYF. The CDR3 DNA is TGCGCCAGCAGCCCAATTGCTAGGGACGAGCAGTACTTC.

This clonotype came up a few times. The rearrangement links TRBV15 to TRBJ1-6; D is uncertain. The CDR3 consists of 16 residues. Germline CDR1 reads LNHNV; CDR2 reads YYDKDF (reference sequence). V was pared by 0 bases and J by 0 bases, with 6 bases between. Written as DNA, the CDR3 is TGTGCCACCAGCAGAGAAAGGTACTCCTATAATTCACCCCTCCACTTT. Translation gives CATSRERYSYNSPLHF.

This clonotype showed up just a few times. CDR3 loop: CASSLDRGVTEAFF. The DNA for the CDR3 is TGTGCCAGCAGCTTAGACAGGGGAGTCACTGAAGCTTTCTTT. The chain recombines TRBV11-2 with TRBJ1-1, with D perhaps TRBD1 (6 bases). Germline V gene lookup returns CDR1 SGHAT and CDR2 FQNNGV. V lost 0 bases and J lost 4, with 9 bases in between. The CDR3 is 14 amino acids.

This clonotype was counted only a few times. The J gene is TRBJ1-5, the V gene TRBV4-2; TRBD1 matches at 8 bases. This CDR3 has 13 amino acids. V shed 6 bases, J shed 6 bases, and the junction held 4 bases outside the gene matches. Germline CDR1 is LGHNA and CDR2 is YNFKEQ. The CDR3 nucleotides are TGTGCCAGCAGTACAGGGGGTGGTCAGCCCCAGCATTTT. It yields the protein CASSTGGGQPQHF.

By sample fraction, this clonotype is medium-sized. V and J are TRBV7-8 and TRBJ2-3; TRBD2 aligns across 10 bases. CDR1 SGHVS and CDR2 FQNEAQ come from the germline V gene. The CDR3 runs 15 residues. With 5 bases clipped from V and 6 bases from J, the junction kept 8 bases outside the gene matches. In DNA, the CDR3 is TGTGCCAGCAGCCGTATGGTTAGCGGGGGGGATACGCAGTATTTT. Protein product: CASSRMVSGGDTQYF.

The V gene is TRBV7-6, the J gene TRBJ2-7; D unclear. The CDR3 spans 14 residues. The germline gives CDR1 SGHVS, CDR2 FNYEAQ. Trimming removed 5 bases at V and 2 bases at J, with 13 bases between. This CDR3 is CASSAPYTPYEQYF. CDR3 nucleotides: TGTGCCAGCAGCGCCCCGTACACCCCCTACGAGCAGTACTTC.

Comment on this clonotype: With a much larger clone just one base away, this may be a read error. The V gene is TRBV7-3, the J gene TRBJ1-6, with TRBD1 matching 7 bases. This CDR3 comprises 15 residues. The germline gives CDR1 SGHTA, CDR2 FQGTGA. The CDR3 loop reads CASSLTQGENLPLHF. CDR3 coding DNA: TGTGCCAGCAGCTTAACCCAGGGGGAGAATTTACCCCTCCACTTT.

The V and J genes are TRBV27 and TRBJ2-2; no firm D call. Between the trimmed V and J ends, which lost 2 bases and 3 bases, there was a span of 7 bases. Germline CDR1 MNHEY, CDR2 SMNVEV (reference sequence). The CDR3 is 14 amino acids. The CDR3 nucleotides are TGTGCCAGCAGTTTAGTCAGATACACCGGGGAGCTGTTTTTT. Protein product: CASSLVRYTGELFF.

This clonotype was picked up a small number of times. This chain connects TRBV11-2 to TRBJ1-1, with D maybe TRBD1 (6 bases). The CDR3 is 13 residues long. Germline CDR1 reads SGHAT; CDR2 reads FQNNGV. Trimming took off 6 bases at V and 4 bases at J, with 12 bases between the two ends. In DNA form, the CDR3 reads TGTGCCAGCAGTCATAACAGGGCCACTGAAGCTTTCTTT. This sequence encodes CASSHNRATEAFF.

In its sample, this clonotype was seen a few times. A read error may produce the germline difference seen at one junction end. V is TRBV11-2 and J is TRBJ2-7; the D call may be TRBD1 or TRBD2 (5 bases each). There are 15 residues in the CDR3. CDR1 and CDR2 (germline): SGHAT, FQNNGV. The CDR3 DNA reads as TGTGCCAGCCGCTTAGAAGCGGACACAGGTTACGAGCAGTACTTC. Translating gives CASRLEADTGYEQYF. Complete variable domain (other parts from reference TRBV11-2 and TRBJ2-7): EAGVAQSPRYKIIEKRQSVAFWCNPISGHATLYWYQQILGQGPKLLIQFQNNGVVDDSQLPKDRFSAERLKGVDSTLKIQPAKLEDSAVYLCASRLEADTGYEQYFGPGTRLTVT.

The chain's CDR3 is CASRNKGDTEAFF. The CDR3 nucleotides are TGTGCCAGCAGAAACAAGGGGGACACTGAAGCTTTCTTT. The genes are TRBV6-6 and TRBJ1-1, with TRBD1 as a possible D gene (6 bases). V lost 6 bases, J lost 3 bases, and 11 bases lay in between. This CDR3 comprises 13 residues. Germline-derived CDR1 and CDR2 are MNHNY and SVGAGI (reference sequence).

This sequence joins TRBV29-1 and TRBJ1-1; no reliable D call. Trimming took 3 bases from V and 3 from J, leaving 8 bases between them. CDR3 length: 12 amino acids. Germline V gives CDR1 SQVTM, CDR2 ANQGSEA. The CDR3 DNA reads as TGCAGCGTTGAGGAGGACTACACTGAAGCTTTCTTT. This translates into CSVEEDYTEAFF.